One sample yielded the 10 T cell receptor beta chains listed below, sequenced in a study of a mutant IDH1 vaccine in newly diagnosed glioma. Sample time point: week 47, end of study. Doses of 300 ug of mutant IDH1 20-mer peptide were given with topical imiquimod. The antigens for these receptors are not known. TCRdb's copy holds only in-frame clones and misses some; the assay was immunoSEQ multiplex PCR. The sample has roughly 21,000 clones; 84% are singletons. The sequencing used PBMCs, collected from a glioma patient whose treatment included an IDH1 peptide vaccine. The receptors were gathered from a man aged 40-49 years with glioma.

This chain joins TRBV5-5 and TRBJ1-4; no clear D. Trimming took off 2 bases at V and 10 bases at J, with 9 bases between the two ends. Germline V gene lookup returns CDR1 SGHKS and CDR2 YYEKEE (reference sequence). The CDR3 has 12 residues. CDR3 sequence reads: CASSFEDRKLFF. CDR3 in DNA: TGTGCCAGCAGCTTTGAGGATAGAAAACTGTTTTTT.

The chain joins TRBV7-2 to TRBJ1-2; no definite D call. The length of the CDR3 is 12 residues. Trimming left V 1 base short and J 8 bases short, with 8 bases between. Germline CDR1 SGHTA, CDR2 FQGNSA. CDR3 amino acids: CASSLVGYGYTF. The CDR3 DNA reads TGTGCCAGCAGCTTAGTAGGGTACGGCTACACCTTC.

The gene calls are TRBV19 and TRBJ1-3; no definite D call. The CDR3 has 14 amino acids. V shed 6 bases and J shed 8 bases, with 17 bases lying between them. The germline gives CDR1 LNHDA, CDR2 SQIVND (reference sequence). In nucleotides, the CDR3 is TGTGCCAGTAGCCCCGTTGAAGCGGGAGACACCATATATTTT. Residues: CASSPVEAGDTIYF.

The rearrangement uses TRBV6-6 and TRBJ1-1; 7 bases line up with TRBD1. Germline assignment: CDR1 MNHNY and CDR2 SVGAGI (reference sequence). The CDR3 is 12 residues long. Germline trimming cut 2 bases from V and 7 bases from J; bases unmatched to any gene: 1. The CDR3 region has the DNA TGTGCCAGCAGTTACGGACAGGTTGAAGCTTTCTTT. Protein: CASSYGQVEAFF.

A single count supports this clone. The rearrangement links TRBV11-3 to TRBJ2-1; maybe TRBD2 (5 bases). Trimming took 0 bases from V and 8 from J, leaving 11 bases between them. Germline CDR1 SGHNT, CDR2 YENEEA. CDR3 size: 14 residues. CDR3 in amino acids: CASSLDLGSYEQFF. CDR3 nucleotides: TGTGCCAGCAGCTTAGATCTTGGGAGCTATGAGCAGTTCTTC.

The DNA of the CDR3 is TGTGCCAGCAGCCCTCGCTGGGACAGGGGCACAGATACGCAGTATTTT. It yields the protein CASSPRWDRGTDTQYF. The chain recombines TRBV12-1 with TRBJ2-3; the table assigns TRBD1, which was not confirmed against the DNA. TRBV12-1 is classified as a pseudogene. This CDR3 comprises 16 residues.

J is TRBJ1-1 and V is TRBV21-1; the table names TRBD1, a call not compared with the DNA. TRBV21-1 is recorded as a pseudogene. This CDR3 spans 17 amino acids. The CDR3 nucleotides read TGTGCCAGCACCAAACCGACAGCCAGAGATTTGAACACTGAAGCTTTCTTT. Its translation is CASTKPTARDLNTEAFF.

V gene TRBV10-3 combines with J gene TRBJ2-3, with D uncertain. Germline assignment: CDR1 ENHRY and CDR2 SYGVKD. The CDR3 has 15 amino acids. Trimming removed 2 bases from V and 2 bases from J, with 11 bases in between. The CDR3 spells CAISEGGGPTDTQYF. CDR3 coding DNA: TGTGCCATCAGTGAGGGTGGCGGACCCACAGATACGCAGTATTTT.

This clone has only a few counts. The chain has TRBV18 and TRBJ1-5, with 10 bases identical to TRBD1. V gave up 0 bases and J gave up 7 bases; unmatched junction bases: 6. Germline CDR1 and CDR2: KGHSH and LQKENI. CDR3 length: 16 residues. As DNA, the CDR3 is TGTGCCAGCTCACCACCCGGGACAGGGGAAAGCCAGCCCCAGCATTTT. Translation: CASSPPGTGESQPQHF. Full variable domain (outside the CDR3, taken from reference TRBV18 and TRBJ1-5): NAGVMQNPRHLVRRRGQEARLRCSPMKGHSHVYWYRQLPEEGLKFMVYLQKENIIDESGMPKERFSAEFPKEGPSILRIQQVVRGDSAAYFCASSPPGTGESQPQHFGDGTRLSIL.

V is TRBV6-1 and J is TRBJ2-7; D possibly matches TRBD1 or TRBD2 (5 bases each). V gave up 6 bases and J gave up 7 bases, with 13 bases separating them. This CDR3 is 12 amino acids long. CDR1 and CDR2 (germline): MNHNS, SASEGT. CDR3 residues: CASSRGTWEQYF. The CDR3 bases are TGTGCCAGCAGCCGAGGGACCTGGGAGCAGTACTTC.